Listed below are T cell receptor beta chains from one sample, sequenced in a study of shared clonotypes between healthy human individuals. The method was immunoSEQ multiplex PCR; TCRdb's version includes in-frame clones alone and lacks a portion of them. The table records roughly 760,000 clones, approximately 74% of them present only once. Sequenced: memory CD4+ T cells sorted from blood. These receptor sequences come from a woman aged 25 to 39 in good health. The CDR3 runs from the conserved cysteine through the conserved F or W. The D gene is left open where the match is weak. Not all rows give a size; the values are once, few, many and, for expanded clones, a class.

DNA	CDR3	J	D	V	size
TGTGCCAGCCACGGGCCCACCTACGAGCAGTACTTC	CASHGPTYEQYF	TRBJ2-7	-	TRBV6-1	-
TGTGCCAGCTTAGCCGGGGGCGACTATGGCTACACCTTC	CASLAGGDYGYTF	TRBJ1-2	-	TRBV18	-
TGTGCCAGCAGCCAGGAAGTCGGATACAACAATGAGCAGTTCTTC	CASSQEVGYNNEQFF	TRBJ2-1	-	TRBV4-2	-
TGTGCCAGCACTGGGACAGGGGGCTATGGCTACACCTTC	CASTGTGGYGYTF	TRBJ1-2	TRBD1	TRBV6-1	-
TGTGCCAGCAGCGGAGGGAGGGGCTCTGGGGCCAACGTCCTGACTTTC	CASSGGRGSGANVLTF	TRBJ2-6	TRBD2	TRBV5-4	-
TGCAGCGTTTTTCTGACAACTAATGAAAAACTGTTTTTT	CSVFLTTNEKLFF	TRBJ1-4	-	TRBV29-1	-
TGCGCCAGCAGGACGAAAAGCGGGAGTTTGTACGAGCAGTACTTC	CASRTKSGSLYEQYF	TRBJ2-7	TRBD2	TRBV10-2	-
TGTGCCAGCAGTTCGTCCGGGACCCCCGAAGGGAACTATGGCTACACCTTC	CASSSSGTPEGNYGYTF	TRBJ1-2	-	TRBV28	few
TGTGCCAGCAGTGTGGTTGAGGCCCAGCCCCAGCATTTT	CASSVVEAQPQHF	TRBJ1-5	-	TRBV2	-
TGTGCCAGCAGCCCCGGGACAGTTAACTATGGCTACACCTTC	CASSPGTVNYGYTF	TRBJ1-2	TRBD1	TRBV7-2	-
TGTGCCAGCAGCGCGGGAGGGGGACAGGGCGCTTCCGAGCAGTACTTC	CASSAGGGQGASEQYF	TRBJ2-7	-	TRBV9	-
TGTGCCAGCAGCTTGTTAGACTCTGGGGCCAACGTCCTGACTTTC	CASSLLDSGANVLTF	TRBJ2-6	-	TRBV7-3	-
TGCGCCAGCAGCTTGTCGGGACTTCCGAACACCGGGGAGCTGTTTTTT	CASSLSGLPNTGELFF	TRBJ2-2	-	TRBV5-1	-
TGTGCCAGCACACTGGGGGGAGCTAACTATGGCTACACCTTC	CASTLGGANYGYTF	TRBJ1-2	-	TRBV5-4	-
TGTGCCAGCAGTTTAGTGTTAGCGGGAGGGGATGAGCAGTTCTTC	CASSLVLAGGDEQFF	TRBJ2-1	TRBD2	TRBV27	-
TGTGCCAGTAGCAACAACAGGAGAACTGAAGCTTTCTTT	CASSNNRRTEAFF	TRBJ1-1	-	TRBV19	many
TGTGCCTGGAAGCGGAGATTGGAGACCCAGTACTTC	CAWKRRLETQYF	TRBJ2-5	-	TRBV30	many